This T cell receptor (beta chain) was documented in a study of shared clonotypes between healthy human individuals (dated by TCRdb to about 2020). Broadly, across the study: The cohort comprised two women and three men aged 18 to 49 years. For each donor, CD4 naive and CD4 memory were each run on three plates, CD8 naive on two plates, and CD8 memory on one plate. To estimate repertoire size and how much clonotype sharing occurs between individuals, the study deeply sequenced the blood TCR repertoires of five or six healthy adults. Different laboratories and diverse techniques were used to prepare libraries and sequence TCR repertoires, to increase sequencing depth and limit assay-specific biases. Each donor's leukapheresis produced roughly between roughly 0.85 and 9 billion PBMCs.

Beyond this particular receptor, the publication reports: About 4.5% of naive CD4, 3.5% of naive CD8, roughly 2.4% of memory CD4, and less than 0.45% of memory CD8 clonotypes were shared across a few donors. Clonotypes shared by all four sorted-subset donors showed higher generation probabilities than non-shared clonotypes. Even with the large sequencing depth, rarefaction of the sorted-subset datasets indicated that sequencing was incomplete. Sampling was restricted to blood, and TCR repertoires in tissues likely differ from the TCR repertoires found in blood. Pairwise subsampling led to the expectation that sequencing depth would affect the degree of clonotype sharing among donors. Because the study included only a small number of donors, the genetic and exposure-history diversity represented was limited. Naive subsets generally had larger estimated clonotype richness than memory subsets did.

The donors were healthy, HIV-negative adults who had no recently reported acute infections or vaccinations. Every donor was a Caucasian adult living in Nashville, Tennessee, USA. Magnetic negative selection was used to enrich CD4+ T cells, after which naive cells were positively selected on CD45RA and the negative fraction became the memory subset. After blood collection by leukapheresis, PBMCs were isolated using Ficoll-Histopaque density gradient centrifugation and then cryopreserved in the vapor phase of liquid nitrogen. Analytical flow cytometry was used to check the purity and quantity of each magnetically sorted T cell population. From each sorted fraction, genomic DNA was isolated and quantified by UV absorbance on a Nanodrop 2000c. A remark on this clone: The clone's antigen remains unknown. The input lacks base qualities; no much larger clone sits a single base away.

The CDR3, from cysteine to phenylalanine, totals 12 residues. The only DNA kept is the CDR3, 36 bases in frame from the first base. Deletion took 4 bases off V and 6 bases off J, with a span of 7 bases between the germline ends. The germline V gene gives CDR1 as SNHLY and CDR2 as FYNNEI. Using the deep immunoSEQ assay, TCR CDR3 regions were amplified from genomic DNA by multiplex PCR. Genomic DNA extracted from each cell subset was distributed evenly over all wells of several immunoSEQ 96-well plates, and each plate served as one replicate. For sorted subsets, each replicate PCR was loaded with approximately 200 ng genomic DNA, equivalent to about 30,000 T cell genomes. Purified libraries were measured with a Qubit 3.0 fluorometer, size-checked on a Bioanalyzer 2100, and measured again with the KAPA Library Quantification kit. A separate single-read 150-cycle Illumina NextSeq 550 flow cell was used to sequence each immunoSEQ 96-well plate. Turning to the authors' computational methods: Because the immunoSEQ output included only junctional sequences and no quality scores, the filtering could not be the same as the filtering used for full-length reads. To assign V/J genes and CDR3, sequences were annotated against IMGT germline references using PyIR, a Python wrapper for IgBLAST v1.9. Reads were removed for weak V/J assignments (E-value above 1e-6), missing CDR3, stop codons, out-of-frame junctions, or ambiguous translated residues. A V3J clonotype was defined by an identical inferred V gene, J gene, and CDR3 amino acid sequence. Percentage overlap between repertoires was computed as shared unique clonotypes divided by the size of the smaller repertoire. Richness of each repertoire was evaluated using RTK rarefaction, the Chao1 estimator, and Recon v2.1 estimates of unobserved clonotypes. Generation probabilities for all TCRbeta clonotypes obtained by the gDNA method from a few donors were computed using OLGA. TCRdb provides this immuneACCESS table in a form limited to in-frame rearrangements. Some clones are lacking; in checked studies, under half of them reflect an unresolved V gene, and why the rest are absent is not known. V and J calls and clone size are given by that table; D and trimming were obtained from the DNA. For this sample there are over 700,000 clones; 72% appear just once. The ten largest clones capture about 1.8% of the sample.

The sequence joins TRBV2 to TRBJ2-1; no D gene is confidently identified. The clonotype originates from a young woman in good health. The sequencing input was memory CD4+ T cells sorted from blood. The sample's cell subset or site label is to be understood as: CD45RA-negative fraction. Read as DNA, the sequence is TGTGCCAGCAGTGCTCGGGTCAATGAGCAGTTCTTC. Translation gives CASSARVNEQFF.